This TCR beta chain was sequenced for a study of T cells in Graves' hyperthyroidism and ophthalmopathy. This clonotype was counted a few times. Its target is not known. TCR beta CDR3 region amplification was performed from RNA transcripts. The TCR CDR3 first-round RT-PCR relied on the HTBI primer set. MiXCR, run by TCRdb on the multiplex PCR reads, gives a single entry per CDR3 protein. The table includes 540,000 or so distinct CDR3 sequences, roughly 14% detected once. V was trimmed by 3 bases and J by 5 bases, leaving 17 bases between them. This CDR3 has 16 residues. The germline V gene has CDR1 SGDLS and CDR2 YYNGEE. Study-wide results and caveats: Stable hyperthyroidism was separated from ophthalmopathy by a model based on 13 V-J features.

The sequencing input was blood. The TCR sequence derives from a woman under 40 with Graves' hyperthyroidism. The V gene is TRBV9, the J gene TRBJ2-2; D perhaps matches TRBD2 (6 bases). This CDR3 is CASSAQISSATGELFF. CDR3 bases: TGTGCCAGCAGCGCTCAAATCTCTAGCGCGACCGGGGAGCTGTTTTTT.